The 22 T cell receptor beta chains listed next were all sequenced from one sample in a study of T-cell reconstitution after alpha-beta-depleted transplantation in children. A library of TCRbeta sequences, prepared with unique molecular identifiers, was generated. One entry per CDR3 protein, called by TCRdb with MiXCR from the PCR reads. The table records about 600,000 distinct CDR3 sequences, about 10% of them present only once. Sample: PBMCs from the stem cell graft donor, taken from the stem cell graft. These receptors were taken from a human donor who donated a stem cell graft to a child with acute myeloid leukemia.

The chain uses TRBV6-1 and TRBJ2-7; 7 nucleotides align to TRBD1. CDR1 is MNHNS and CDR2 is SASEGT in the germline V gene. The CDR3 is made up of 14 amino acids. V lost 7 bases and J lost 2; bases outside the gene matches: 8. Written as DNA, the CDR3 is TGTGCCAGCACCCCCACCGGGACAGCCTACGAGCAGTACTTC. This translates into CASTPTGTAYEQYF.

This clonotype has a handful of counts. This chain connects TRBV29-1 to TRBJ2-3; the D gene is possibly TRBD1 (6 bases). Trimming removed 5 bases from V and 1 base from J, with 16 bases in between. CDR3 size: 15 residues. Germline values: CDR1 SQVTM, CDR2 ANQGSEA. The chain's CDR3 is CSVRGQPGGTDTQYF. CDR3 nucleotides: TGCAGCGTTAGGGGACAACCGGGTGGCACAGATACGCAGTATTTT.

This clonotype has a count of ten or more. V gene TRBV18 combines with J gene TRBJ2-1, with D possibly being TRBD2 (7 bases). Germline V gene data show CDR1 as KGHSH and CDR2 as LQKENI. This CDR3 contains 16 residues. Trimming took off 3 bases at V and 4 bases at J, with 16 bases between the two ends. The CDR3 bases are TGTGCCAGCTCACCGCGGGGGACAAATCTTTACAATGAGCAGTTCTTC. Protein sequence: CASSPRGTNLYNEQFF.

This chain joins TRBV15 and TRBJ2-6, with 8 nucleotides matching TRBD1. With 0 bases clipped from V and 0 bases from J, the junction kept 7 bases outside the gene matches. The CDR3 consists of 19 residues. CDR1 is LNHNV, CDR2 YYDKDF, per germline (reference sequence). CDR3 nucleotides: TGTGCCACCAGCAGAGATCGCTGGACAGGGTTCTCTGGGGCCAACGTCCTGACTTTC. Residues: CATSRDRWTGFSGANVLTF.

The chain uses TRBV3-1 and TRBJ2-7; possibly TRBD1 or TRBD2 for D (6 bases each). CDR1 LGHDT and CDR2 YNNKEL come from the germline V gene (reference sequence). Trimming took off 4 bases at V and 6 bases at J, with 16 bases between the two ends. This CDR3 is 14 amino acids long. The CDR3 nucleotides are TGTGCCAGCAGCCCGACTAGGGGGATGGGCGAGCAGTACTTC. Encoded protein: CASSPTRGMGEQYF.

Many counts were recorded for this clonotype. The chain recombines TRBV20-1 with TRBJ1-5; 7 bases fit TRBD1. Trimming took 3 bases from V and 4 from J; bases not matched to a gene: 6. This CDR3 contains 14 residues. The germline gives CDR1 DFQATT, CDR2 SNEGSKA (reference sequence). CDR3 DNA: TGCAGTGCTAGTGACAGGGTATCGAATCAGCCCCAGCATTTT. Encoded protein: CSASDRVSNQPQHF.

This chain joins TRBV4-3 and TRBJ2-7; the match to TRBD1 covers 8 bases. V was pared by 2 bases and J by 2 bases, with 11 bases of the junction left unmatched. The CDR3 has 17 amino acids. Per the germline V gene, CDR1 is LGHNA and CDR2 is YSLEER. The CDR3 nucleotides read TGCGCCAGCAGCCAATTTACAGGGACGGGACAGGCCTACGAGCAGTACTTC. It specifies CASSQFTGTGQAYEQYF.

CDR3 amino acids: CASSNPGGGTGGSYNEQFF. The CDR3 DNA follows: TGTGCCAGCAGTAACCCAGGGGGAGGGACAGGGGGCTCGTACAATGAGCAGTTCTTC. The rearrangement links TRBV2 to TRBJ2-1, with TRBD1 matching over 12 bases. Germline V gene data show CDR1 as SNHLY and CDR2 as FYNNEI. The ends lost 5 bases at V and 4 bases at J; junction bases unmatched: 15. The CDR3 sequence is 19 residues long.

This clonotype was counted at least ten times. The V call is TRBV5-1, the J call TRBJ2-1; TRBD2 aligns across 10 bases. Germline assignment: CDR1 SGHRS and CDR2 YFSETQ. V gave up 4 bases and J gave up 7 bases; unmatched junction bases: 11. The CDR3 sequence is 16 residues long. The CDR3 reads CASSLRSGRATNEQFF. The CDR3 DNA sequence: TGCGCCAGCAGCCTCCGAAGCGGGAGGGCCACGAATGAGCAGTTCTTC.

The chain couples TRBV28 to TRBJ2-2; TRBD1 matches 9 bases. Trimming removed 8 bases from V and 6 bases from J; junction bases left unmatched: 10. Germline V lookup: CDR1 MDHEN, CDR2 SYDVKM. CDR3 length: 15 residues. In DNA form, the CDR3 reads TGTGCCAGCGGCTACAGGGGGCTGAATCCCGGGGAGCTGTTTTTT. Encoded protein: CASGYRGLNPGELFF. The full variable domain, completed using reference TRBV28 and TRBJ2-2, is DVKVTQSSRYLVKRTGEKVFLECVQDMDHENMFWYRQDPGLGLRLIYFSYDVKMKEKGDIPEGYSVSREKKERFSLILESASTNQTSMYLCASGYRGLNPGELFFGEGSRLTVL.

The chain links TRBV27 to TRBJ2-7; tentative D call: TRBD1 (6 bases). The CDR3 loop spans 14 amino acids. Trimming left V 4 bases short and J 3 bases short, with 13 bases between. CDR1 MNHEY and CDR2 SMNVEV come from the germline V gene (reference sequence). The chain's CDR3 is CASSWSGDRYEQYF. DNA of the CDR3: TGTGCCAGCAGTTGGTCAGGGGATCGCTACGAGCAGTACTTC.

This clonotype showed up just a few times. CDR3 loop: CASSRMGSHEQYF. DNA of the CDR3: TGTGCCAGCAGCCGTATGGGGAGCCACGAGCAGTACTTC. This sequence joins TRBV7-9 and TRBJ2-7, with a possible D match to TRBD2 (5 bases). Trimming removed 5 bases at V and 5 bases at J, with 13 bases between. CDR1 and CDR2 from the germline V gene are SEHNR and FQNEAQ (reference sequence). CDR3 length: 13 residues. Complete variable domain (other parts from reference TRBV7-9 and TRBJ2-7): DTGVSQNPRHKITKRGQNVTFRCDPISEHNRLYWYRQTLGQGPEFLTYFQNEAQLEKSRLLSDRFSAERPKGSFSTLEIQRTEQGDSAMYLCASSRMGSHEQYFGPGTRLTVT.

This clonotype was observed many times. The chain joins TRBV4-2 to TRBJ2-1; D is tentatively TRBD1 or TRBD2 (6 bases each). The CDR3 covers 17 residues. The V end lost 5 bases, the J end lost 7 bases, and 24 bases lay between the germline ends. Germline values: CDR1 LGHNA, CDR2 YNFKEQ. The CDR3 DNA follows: TGTGCCAGCAGCTCAAGGGGGGTTGGTCTTGGTGGGAATGAGCAGTTCTTC. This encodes CASSSRGVGLGGNEQFF.

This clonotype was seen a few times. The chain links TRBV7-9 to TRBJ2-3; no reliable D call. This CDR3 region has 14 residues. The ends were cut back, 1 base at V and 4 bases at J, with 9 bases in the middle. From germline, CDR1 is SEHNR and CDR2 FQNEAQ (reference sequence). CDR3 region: CASSLVGLPDTQYF. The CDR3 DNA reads TGTGCCAGCAGCTTAGTGGGGTTACCAGATACGCAGTATTTT.

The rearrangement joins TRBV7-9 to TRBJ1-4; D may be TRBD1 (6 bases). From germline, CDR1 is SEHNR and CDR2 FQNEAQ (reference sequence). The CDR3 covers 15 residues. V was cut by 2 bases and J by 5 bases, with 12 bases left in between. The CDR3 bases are TGTGCCAGCAGCTTATCTACAGGGATGAATGAAAAACTGTTTTTT. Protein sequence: CASSLSTGMNEKLFF.

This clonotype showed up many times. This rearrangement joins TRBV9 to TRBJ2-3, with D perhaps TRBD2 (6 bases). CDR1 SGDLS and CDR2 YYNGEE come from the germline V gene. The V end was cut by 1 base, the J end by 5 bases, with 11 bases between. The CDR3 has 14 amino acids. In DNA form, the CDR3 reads TGTGCCAGCAGCGTAACCGGGCGGGGAGATACGCAGTATTTT. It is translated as CASSVTGRGDTQYF.

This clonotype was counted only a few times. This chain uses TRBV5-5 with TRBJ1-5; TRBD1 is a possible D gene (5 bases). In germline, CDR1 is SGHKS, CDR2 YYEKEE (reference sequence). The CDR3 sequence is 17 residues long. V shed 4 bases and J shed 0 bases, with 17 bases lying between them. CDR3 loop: CASSKAPGGFSNQPQHF. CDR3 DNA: TGTGCCAGCAGCAAAGCCCCCGGGGGGTTTAGCAATCAGCCCCAGCATTTT. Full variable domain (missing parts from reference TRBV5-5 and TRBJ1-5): DAGVTQSPTHLIKTRGQQVTLRCSPISGHKSVSWYQQVLGQGPQFIFQYYEKEERGRGNFPDRFSARQFPNYSSELNVNALLLGDSALYLCASSKAPGGFSNQPQHFGDGTRLSIL.

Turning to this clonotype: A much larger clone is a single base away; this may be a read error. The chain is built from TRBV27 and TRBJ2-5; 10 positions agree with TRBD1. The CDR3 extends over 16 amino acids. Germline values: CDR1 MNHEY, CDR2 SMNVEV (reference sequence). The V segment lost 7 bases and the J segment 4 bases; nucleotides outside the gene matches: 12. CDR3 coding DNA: TGTGCCAGCACTCCCATGGACAGGGGGATGGGAGAGACCCAGTACTTC. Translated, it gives CASTPMDRGMGETQYF.

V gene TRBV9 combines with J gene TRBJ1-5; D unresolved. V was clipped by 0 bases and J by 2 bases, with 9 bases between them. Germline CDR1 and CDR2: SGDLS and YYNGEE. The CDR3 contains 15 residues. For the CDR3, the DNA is TGTGCCAGCAGCGTAGGTGGTACGGGCAATCAGCCCCAGCATTTT. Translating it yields CASSVGGTGNQPQHF.

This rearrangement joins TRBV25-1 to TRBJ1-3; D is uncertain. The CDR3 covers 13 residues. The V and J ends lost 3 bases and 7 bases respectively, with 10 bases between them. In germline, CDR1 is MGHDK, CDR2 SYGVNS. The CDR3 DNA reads TGTGCCAGCAGTGAGTACCCAGTCAACACCATATATTTT. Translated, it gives CASSEYPVNTIYF.

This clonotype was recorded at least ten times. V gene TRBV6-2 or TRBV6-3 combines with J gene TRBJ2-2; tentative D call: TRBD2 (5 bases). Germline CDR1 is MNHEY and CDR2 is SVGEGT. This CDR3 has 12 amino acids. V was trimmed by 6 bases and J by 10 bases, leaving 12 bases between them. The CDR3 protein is CASRAGVEELFF. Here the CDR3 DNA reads TGTGCCAGCAGGGCGGGCGTTGAGGAGCTGTTTTTT.

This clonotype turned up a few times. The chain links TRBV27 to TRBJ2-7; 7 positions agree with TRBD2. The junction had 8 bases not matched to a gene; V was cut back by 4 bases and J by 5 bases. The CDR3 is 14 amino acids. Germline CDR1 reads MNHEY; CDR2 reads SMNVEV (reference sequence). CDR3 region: CASSSGGRGNEQYF. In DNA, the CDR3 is TGTGCCAGCAGTTCCGGCGGGAGAGGGAACGAGCAGTACTTC.